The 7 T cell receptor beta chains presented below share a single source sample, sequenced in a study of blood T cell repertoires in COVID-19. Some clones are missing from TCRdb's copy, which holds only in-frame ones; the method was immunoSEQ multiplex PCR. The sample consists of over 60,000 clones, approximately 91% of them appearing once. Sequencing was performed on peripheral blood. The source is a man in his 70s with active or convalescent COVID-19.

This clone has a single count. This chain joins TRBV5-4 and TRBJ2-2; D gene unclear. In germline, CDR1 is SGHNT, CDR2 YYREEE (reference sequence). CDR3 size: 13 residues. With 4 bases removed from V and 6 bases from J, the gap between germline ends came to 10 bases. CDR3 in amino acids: CASSLLVAGELFF. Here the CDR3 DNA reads TGTGCCAGCAGCCTATTGGTCGCCGGGGAGCTGTTTTTT.

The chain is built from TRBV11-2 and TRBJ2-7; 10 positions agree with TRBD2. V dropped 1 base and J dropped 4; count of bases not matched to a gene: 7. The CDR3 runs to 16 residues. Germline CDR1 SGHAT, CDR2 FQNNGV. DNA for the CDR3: TGTGCCAGCAGCTTAGTCGCTAGCGGGAGATCTTACGAGCAGTACTTC. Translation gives CASSLVASGRSYEQYF.

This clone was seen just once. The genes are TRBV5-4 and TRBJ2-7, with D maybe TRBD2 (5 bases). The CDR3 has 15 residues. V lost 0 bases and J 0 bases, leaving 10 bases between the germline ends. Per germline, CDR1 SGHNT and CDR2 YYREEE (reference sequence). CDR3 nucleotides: TGTGCCAGCAGCTTGGGGTGGGAGACCTCCTACGAGCAGTACTTC. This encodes CASSLGWETSYEQYF.

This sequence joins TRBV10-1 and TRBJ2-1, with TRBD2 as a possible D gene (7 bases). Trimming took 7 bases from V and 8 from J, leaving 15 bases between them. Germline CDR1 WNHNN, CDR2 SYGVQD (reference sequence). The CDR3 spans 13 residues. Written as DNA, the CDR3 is TGCGCCAGCATGAGTCTAGGGGGGGATGAGCAGTTCTTC. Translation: CASMSLGGDEQFF.

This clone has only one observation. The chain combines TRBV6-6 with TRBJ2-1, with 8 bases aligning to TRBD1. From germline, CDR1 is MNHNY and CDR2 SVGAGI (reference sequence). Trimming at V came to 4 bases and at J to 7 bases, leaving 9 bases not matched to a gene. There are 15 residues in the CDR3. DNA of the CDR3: TGTGCCAGCAGTTTACAGGGGGTGGGCGAAAATGAGCAGTTCTTC. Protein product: CASSLQGVGENEQFF.

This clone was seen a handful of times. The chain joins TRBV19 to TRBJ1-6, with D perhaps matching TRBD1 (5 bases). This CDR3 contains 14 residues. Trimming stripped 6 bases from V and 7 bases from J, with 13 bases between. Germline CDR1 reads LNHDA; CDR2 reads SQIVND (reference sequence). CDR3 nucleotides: TGTGCCAGTAGCCTACAGGTCGGGAATTCACCCCTCCACTTT. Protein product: CASSLQVGNSPLHF.

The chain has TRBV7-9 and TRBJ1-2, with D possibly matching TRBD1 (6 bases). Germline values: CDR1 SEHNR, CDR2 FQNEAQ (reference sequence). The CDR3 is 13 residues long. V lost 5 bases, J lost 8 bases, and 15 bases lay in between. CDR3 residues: CASSPEGGGGYTF. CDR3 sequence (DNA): TGTGCCAGCAGCCCAGAGGGGGGGGGCGGCTACACCTTC.